The rows below give T cell receptor beta chains drawn from one sample of a study of post-analysis software for immune sequencing data. A single record per CDR3 protein comes from TCRdb applying MiXCR to the PCR reads. The sample has more than 450,000 distinct CDR3 sequences, around 34% seen once; the top ten hold 4.5% to 7.5%. Sequenced input: blood. The receptors originated from a girl aged 2-17 years with multiple sclerosis. The CDR3 runs from the conserved cysteine through the conserved F or W. A D gene is named only where the DNA matches it firmly. Clone size is stated in some rows and not others, as once, few, many or a class when expanded.

V gene	D gene	J gene	clone size	CDR3 DNA	CDR3 protein
TRBV4-1	.	TRBJ1-5	.	TGCGCCAGCAGCCAAATCGGGGATCAGCCCCAGCATTTT	CASSQIGDQPQHF
TRBV10-2	.	TRBJ2-5	.	TGCGCCAGCAGTGTCCAGGTTTTAGGTGAGCAGTACTTC	CASSVQVLGEQYF
TRBV29-1	.	TRBJ2-5	.	TGCAGCGTTGTTCTGATGGGGAAATCCTTCCAAGTAGAGGCCCAGTACTTC	CSVVLMGKSFQVEAQYF
TRBV5-6	.	TRBJ2-4	.	TGTGCCAGCAGCTTTTCCCTGGGGACGACCCGAGCCAAAAACATTCAGTACTTC	CASSFSLGTTRAKNIQYF
TRBV19	.	TRBJ2-4	.	TGTGCCAGTAGTATACCCTGGGGGCCGGGGTCAGACATTCAGTACTTC	CASSIPWGPGSDIQYF
TRBV18	.	TRBJ2-2	.	TGTGCCAGCTCACCTCAGGGAGGAGGCACCGGGGAGCTGTTTTTT	CASSPQGGGTGELFF
TRBV5-1	TRBD2	TRBJ2-1	many	TGCGCCAGCAGCGGCGGGGGGGCCTTTGATGAGCAGTTCTTC	CASSGGGAFDEQFF
TRBV5-1	.	TRBJ2-3	.	TGCGCCAGCAGCGTCGAAGGGGGACGCACAGATACGCAGTATTTT	CASSVEGGRTDTQYF
TRBV12-3/TRBV12-4	.	TRBJ1-5	.	TGTGCCAGCAGTTCCCAGGGTAAGAATCAGCCCCAGCATTTT	CASSSQGKNQPQHF
TRBV20-1	TRBD2	TRBJ2-7	.	TGCAGTGCTAGAGAGATAGGGCTAGCGGGGACTTCTGGGGACGAGCAGTACTTC	CSAREIGLAGTSGDEQYF
TRBV5-6	.	TRBJ2-7	.	TGTACCAGCAGCTTTTACAGCTCCTACGAGCAGTACTTC	CTSSFYSSYEQYF
TRBV11-2	.	TRBJ1-4	.	TGTGCCAGCAGCTTAGATCTGCGGACAACTAATGAAAAACTGTTTTTT	CASSLDLRTTNEKLFF
TRBV6-2/TRBV6-3	.	TRBJ1-1	.	TGTGCCAGCAGGCCCGGACTGGCGAACACTGAAGCTTTCTTT	CASRPGLANTEAFF
TRBV6-1	.	TRBJ2-1	.	TGTGCCGGTGTGGCAGGGGGGCTTGGGAATGAGCAGTTCTTC	CAGVAGGLGNEQFF
TRBV28	.	TRBJ1-5	few	TGTGCCAGCAGTTTTTTGGGATTGGAGCAGCCCCAGCATTTT	CASSFLGLEQPQHF
TRBV11-2	.	TRBJ2-2	few	TGTGCCAGCAGCTTAGGCCGGGGCGGCCCTGCCGGGGAGCTGTTTTTT	CASSLGRGGPAGELFF
TRBV5-1	.	TRBJ1-2	.	TGCGCCAGCCGCCTCCCACAGATGGGTACCGACTATGGCTACACCTTC	CASRLPQMGTDYGYTF
TRBV5-1	.	TRBJ1-1	few	TGCGCCAGCAGCTTGGACGGATCAAACACTGAAGCTTTCTTT	CASSLDGSNTEAFF
TRBV4-1	.	TRBJ2-2	.	TGCGCCAGCAGCCAAATTAGGAACACCGGGGAGCTGTTTTTT	CASSQIRNTGELFF
TRBV7-3	.	TRBJ2-2	once	TGTGCCAGCAGCGCTGTAGCAAACACCGGGGAGCTGTTTTTT	CASSAVANTGELFF
TRBV20-1	TRBD1	TRBJ2-3	few	TGCAGTGCTAGAGATAGGGCGGGACAGGGGACAGATACGCAGTATTTT	CSARDRAGQGTDTQYF
TRBV7-9	.	TRBJ1-2	few	TGTGCCAGCAGCTTAGGGACTGCCCCGGGCTACACCTTC	CASSLGTAPGYTF
TRBV7-7	TRBD1	TRBJ2-5	.	TGTGCTAGCAGCCCAACAGGGGTCGGGCAAGAGACCCAGTACTTC	CASSPTGVGQETQYF
TRBV5-1	.	TRBJ2-3	few	TGCGCCAGCAGCTCCGCGGAGTCTAGCACAGATACGCAGTATTTT	CASSSAESSTDTQYF
TRBV7-8	TRBD1	TRBJ1-2	few	TGTGCCAGCAGCTTACGGACGGGACAGCCACTCTATGGCTACACCTTC	CASSLRTGQPLYGYTF
TRBV29-1	TRBD2	TRBJ2-3	few	TGCAGCGTCCCCGGGACTAGCGATAGCACAGATACGCAGTATTTT	CSVPGTSDSTDTQYF
TRBV28	.	TRBJ2-3	few	TGTGCCAGCTCCTATTTCAGGGGGAGGACAGATACGCAGTATTTT	CASSYFRGRTDTQYF
TRBV20-1	.	TRBJ1-1	.	TGCAGTGCTAGCACAGGGCCTGAAGCTTTCTTT	CSASTGPEAFF
TRBV4-1	.	TRBJ2-7	many	TGCGCCAGCAGCCGAGAAGGAGTGACAGGACCCTACGAGCAGTACTTC	CASSREGVTGPYEQYF
TRBV20-1	TRBD1	TRBJ2-6	.	TGCAGTGCTCCCTTCGGGGCAGGGGGCTCTGGGGCCAACGTCCTGACTTTC	CSAPFGAGGSGANVLTF
TRBV10-3	.	TRBJ2-5	few	TGTGCCATCAGTGAGTCCTATGACAAGGTCGGGGAGACCCAGTACTTC	CAISESYDKVGETQYF
TRBV6-1	.	TRBJ2-7	.	TGTGCCAGCAGTGAAGCAGGTCAAGGGAACAGGGTCGAGCAGTACTTC	CASSEAGQGNRVEQYF
TRBV6-5	TRBD1	TRBJ1-2	.	TGTGCCAGCAGTTACTCGTCAAGGGACAGGGATGGCTACACCTTC	CASSYSSRDRDGYTF
TRBV20-1	TRBD1	TRBJ2-5	.	TGCAGTGCTAGTCATACAGGGGGTCCGCAAGAGACCCAGTACTTC	CSASHTGGPQETQYF
TRBV24-1	.	TRBJ2-5	.	TGTGCCACCAGTGAATCCGGGCCCTCACGTGAGACCCAGTACTTC	CATSESGPSRETQYF
TRBV6-6	.	TRBJ2-1	.	TGTGCCAGCAGTTCCCGTGGACTCGGTGGCAATGAGCAGTTCTTC	CASSSRGLGGNEQFF
TRBV5-1	.	TRBJ1-6	many	TGCGCCAGCAGCTTGGGACAGTATAATTCACCCCTCCACTTT	CASSLGQYNSPLHF
TRBV11-2	TRBD1	TRBJ1-2	.	TGTGCCAGCAGCTTACGCGACAGGGGCCCCTACTATGGCTACACCTTC	CASSLRDRGPYYGYTF
TRBV7-2	.	TRBJ1-2	few	TGTGCCAGCAGCTTCCGCCAGGGCAATGGCTACACCTTC	CASSFRQGNGYTF
TRBV7-3	TRBD1	TRBJ2-5	.	TGTGCCAGCAGCGGGGACAGTTCCCCCCGAGAGACCCAGTACTTC	CASSGDSSPRETQYF
TRBV29-1	.	TRBJ2-1	.	TGCAGCGTTGAACCAGCGGGCTACAATGAGCAGTTCTTC	CSVEPAGYNEQFF
TRBV7-9	.	TRBJ2-1	few	TGTGCCAGCAGCTTCATCCGGACTGAGCAGTTCTTC	CASSFIRTEQFF
TRBV12-3/TRBV12-4	.	TRBJ2-2	few	TGTGCCAGCAGGGACCGGACTTCCCCGGCCGGGGAGCTGTTTTTT	CASRDRTSPAGELFF
TRBV9	.	TRBJ2-3	.	TGTGCCAGCAGCCCCCGACTCCAACCTAGATACACAGATACGCAGTATTTT	CASSPRLQPRYTDTQYF
TRBV29-1	.	TRBJ2-5	few	TGCAGCGTTGTTTGGCGGCAAGAGACCCAGTACTTC	CSVVWRQETQYF
TRBV5-1	.	TRBJ1-2	.	TGCGCCAGCTCGGCAGTCATGAACTATGGCTACACCTTC	CASSAVMNYGYTF
TRBV4-2	.	TRBJ2-3	.	TGTGCCAGCAGCCAACTCTCACAGCGGGTCGTAGATACGCAGTATTTT	CASSQLSQRVVDTQYF
TRBV6-6	TRBD1	TRBJ1-2	few	TGTGCCAGCAGTTACTCATGGACAGGGGATGGCTACACCTTC	CASSYSWTGDGYTF
TRBV9	TRBD1	TRBJ2-5	few	TGTGCCAGCAGCCCCCGAGAGGGGGCGGGAGAGACCCAGTACTTC	CASSPREGAGETQYF
TRBV20-1	TRBD1	TRBJ2-1	few	TGCAGTGCCACGGGACAGGGGAATTTGTATGAGCAGTTCTTC	CSATGQGNLYEQFF
TRBV5-1	.	TRBJ1-2	.	TGCGCCAGCAGCCAACGGACAGCCTCCGGCTATGGCTACACCTTC	CASSQRTASGYGYTF
TRBV5-6	.	TRBJ2-5	.	TGTGCCAGCAGCTCACTGGGACGGGGGTTGGCGAAAGAGACCCAGTACTTC	CASSSLGRGLAKETQYF
TRBV7-9	.	TRBJ1-2	many	TGTGCCAGCAGCTTAGACCTCTATGGCTACACCTTC	CASSLDLYGYTF